This is a list of T cell receptor beta chains from one sample in a study of identical twins. One entry per CDR3 protein, called by TCRdb with MiXCR from the 5' RACE reads. The repertoire includes about 890,000 distinct CDR3 sequences, 9% to 15% of them detected once, and roughly 1.6% sits in the top ten. These same records also appear under a second study, on yellow fever vaccine responses in identical twins.

Sequences were obtained from PBMCs. The receptor source for this set is a woman younger than 30 in good health. Both conserved end residues are part of each CDR3. D genes are given only for firm matches. Clone size is given for some rows only: seen once, a few or many times, or a class if the clone is expanded.

>NA|TRBJ1-1|NA|TRBV10-3
TGTGCCATCAGGCAGGAGCTGAACACTGAAGCTTTCTTT
CAIRQELNTEAFF
>TRBD1|TRBJ2-5|NA|TRBV5-5
TGTGCCAGCAGGCAGGGAACACAGGGGTCTTTAGAGACCCAGTACTTC
CASRQGTQGSLETQYF
>TRBD2|TRBJ2-7|NA|TRBV5-1
TGCGCCAGCAGCTTGGCTTCGAGCGGGATTTCCTACGAGCAGTACTTC
CASSLASSGISYEQYF
>TRBD2|TRBJ2-1|few|TRBV19
TGTGCCAGTAGTCCAGGAGGTCTAGCGGGAAGTGAGCAGTTCTTC
CASSPGGLAGSEQFF
>NA|TRBJ2-2|NA|TRBV2
TGTGCCAGCAGAGAATCGGCAGGTCGTCTTTCAGGGGAGCTGTTTTTT
CASRESAGRLSGELFF
>TRBD1|TRBJ1-5|many|TRBV6-1
TGTGCCAGCAGTGGTGGGTCGGGACAGAGCAATCAGCCCCAGCATTTT
CASSGGSGQSNQPQHF
>TRBD1|TRBJ1-2|many|TRBV5-1
TGCGCCAGCAGCGTCGGGACAGGGGGAAACTATGGCTACACCTTC
CASSVGTGGNYGYTF
>NA|TRBJ2-5|few|TRBV4-2
TGTGCCAGCAGCCAAGCCCACGGGAGCAAAGAGACCCAGTACTTC
CASSQAHGSKETQYF
>NA|TRBJ2-3|few|TRBV7-9
TGTGCCAGCAGCTCCCTGACGCCCTGGGATACGCAGTATTTT
CASSSLTPWDTQYF
>NA|TRBJ1-1|many|TRBV5-1
TGCGCCAGCAGGACGCGGGGGGGTGAAGCTTTCTTT
CASRTRGGEAFF
>TRBD1|TRBJ2-5|many|TRBV4-1
TGCGCCAGCAGCCAAGTTGGGACAGGGGTAGAGACCCAGTACTTC
CASSQVGTGVETQYF
>TRBD1|TRBJ2-5|NA|TRBV10-3
TGTGCCATCAGTGAGTGGAGACAGGGTCAAGAGACCCAGTACTTC
CAISEWRQGQETQYF
>TRBD2|TRBJ2-5|few|TRBV4-2
TGTGCCAGCAGCCAAGTGATTAGCGGGATAAAAGAGACCCAGTACTTC
CASSQVISGIKETQYF
>NA|TRBJ2-1|NA|TRBV12-3/TRBV12-4
TGTGCCAGCACCGGGTTGGACTACAATGAGCAGTTCTTC
CASTGLDYNEQFF
>NA|TRBJ2-5|many|TRBV12-3/TRBV12-4
TGTGCCAGCAGCCCCGGGACTCTACAAGAGACCCAGTACTTC
CASSPGTLQETQYF
>NA|TRBJ2-5|few|TRBV7-3
TGTGCCAGCAGCGTCCAGGGAGTGGGAGAGACCCAGTACTTC
CASSVQGVGETQYF
>NA|TRBJ2-7|many|TRBV6-5
TGTGCCAGCAAGGACCGAGCCTACGAGCAGTACTTC
CASKDRAYEQYF
>NA|TRBJ1-5|NA|TRBV12-3/TRBV12-4
TGTGCCAGCAGTGTACAGGGACTCGGGAAGCCCCAGCATTTT
CASSVQGLGKPQHF
>NA|TRBJ2-1|NA|TRBV4-1
TGCGCCAGCAGCCAAGTTACGGGCTCGAATGAGCAGTTCTTC
CASSQVTGSNEQFF
>TRBD2|TRBJ2-1|few|TRBV9
TGTGCCAGCAGCGGAACTAGCGGGAGGGCCAGCCACAATGAGCAGTTCTTC
CASSGTSGRASHNEQFF
>NA|TRBJ2-5|many|TRBV6-5
TGTGCCAGCAGTTACGGCTACCCGGTAGAGACCCAGTACTTC
CASSYGYPVETQYF
>NA|TRBJ1-5|NA|TRBV12-3/TRBV12-4
TGTGCCAGCAGTCTGAACAATCAGCCCCAGCATTTT
CASSLNNQPQHF
>TRBD1|TRBJ2-5|few|TRBV9
TGTGCCAGCAGCGCGACAGGGGGCCTGAAAGAGACCCAGTACTTC
CASSATGGLKETQYF
>TRBD2|TRBJ2-1|few|TRBV4-1
TGCGCCAGCAGCCCGGACGGACTAGCGGGAGGGCCGCGTTCCTACAATGAGCAGTTCTTC
CASSPDGLAGGPRSYNEQFF